The source of this T cell receptor (beta chain) is a study of shared clonotypes between healthy human individuals. Produced via immunoSEQ multiplex PCR; TCRdb's table is partial and in-frame only. The table lists millions of clones, more than 90% of them singletons. Into CD45RA+ naive and CD45RA-negative memory subsets, the CD4+ cells were split. Concerning this clone: No antigen is known for it.

V lost 7 bases and J 4 bases, leaving 14 bases between the germline ends. The CDR3 loop spans 14 amino acids. The germline V gene has CDR1 LNHDA and CDR2 SQIVND (reference sequence). Study-wide findings and caveats: Estimated clonotype richness was generally higher in naive than memory subsets.

The specimen sequenced was naive CD4+ T cells sorted from blood. The subset denotes: CD45RA+ positively selected. The chain links TRBV19 to TRBJ1-5, with D possibly TRBD1 on 5 matching bases. The TCR originated in a man between 18 and 35 years old in good health. The CDR3 sequence is CASKFSGLNQPQHF. The CDR3 DNA reads TGTGCCAGTAAGTTCTCAGGGTTGAATCAGCCCCAGCATTTT.